This TCR beta chain was captured by sequencing in a study of blood T cell repertoires in COVID-19. Germline V lookup: CDR1 MGHRA, CDR2 YSYEKL. V was clipped by 0 bases and J by 3 bases, with 6 bases between them. CDR3 length: 13 amino acids. Method: immunoSEQ multiplex PCR; TCRdb's copy keeps in-frame clones and lacks some. Counted here are about 250,000 clones, 80% to 90% occurring once; the ten biggest clones make up 2% to 2.5%. On this clone: The same CDR3 arises from other DNA sequences in this sample as well.

Material for sequencing was PBMCs or T cells enriched from blood (not recorded which). The V and J genes are TRBV4-1 and TRBJ2-7, with a weak D call TRBD2 (6 bases). This TCR came from a woman aged 18-29 years who had recovered from COVID-19. CDR3 nucleotides: TGCGCCAGCAGCCAAGAGGGGGGCTACGAGCAGTACTTC. It is translated as CASSQEGGYEQYF.